Listed here are 9 T cell receptor beta chains from one sample, sequenced in a study of blood T cells in healthy people across ages. Then a second PCR, running about 7 to 11 cycles, was carried out with a sample-barcoded 5' primer and a J-beta primer mix. Via MiXCR, TCRdb re-called the 5' RACE reads, giving one row per CDR3 protein. Of some 1,800,000 distinct CDR3 sequences detected, about two fifths appear once; the ten largest clones hold about 23%. Sequenced sample: blood. The receptor set was obtained from a human donor in good health.

CDR3 protein: CSAEPEKGRTYGYTF. The CDR3 DNA reads as TGCAGCGCTGAGCCGGAGAAGGGACGGACCTATGGCTACACCTTC. The genes are TRBV29-1 and TRBJ1-2; D possibly corresponds to TRBD1 (5 bases). The CDR3 totals 15 residues. The germline V and J ends were trimmed by 7 bases and 4 bases, with 22 bases remaining between them. Germline V CDR1 and CDR2: SQVTM, ANQGSEA.

The chain joins TRBV20-1 to TRBJ1-2; no clear D. Trimming took 0 bases from V and 0 from J, leaving 11 bases between them. This CDR3 contains 15 residues. From germline, CDR1 is DFQATT and CDR2 SNEGSKA (reference sequence). CDR3 loop: CSARDEDGTNYGYTF. The CDR3, as DNA: TGCAGTGCTAGAGACGAGGATGGTACTAACTATGGCTACACCTTC.

This clonotype was found a few times. V and J are TRBV20-1 and TRBJ2-5; D remains ambiguous. Germline V gene sequence: CDR1 DFQATT, CDR2 SNEGSKA (reference sequence). This CDR3 region has 11 residues. The V gene lost 3 bases and the J gene lost 6 bases, with 8 bases spanning the gap. CDR3 residues: CSASPHQTQYF. The DNA of the CDR3 is TGCAGTGCTAGCCCCCACCAGACCCAGTACTTC.

This clonotype was picked up a small number of times. This chain connects TRBV7-9 to TRBJ1-2; TRBD1 agrees at 9 bases. The V and J ends lost 8 bases and 6 bases, in that order; junction bases with no gene match: 10. The CDR3 has 14 residues. Germline V gene sequence: CDR1 SEHNR, CDR2 FQNEAQ (reference sequence). The CDR3 bases are TGTGCCAGCCAGGGACAGGGAATTATCAATGGCTACACCTTC. Translated: CASQGQGIINGYTF.

The chain is built from TRBV20-1 and TRBJ1-5, with a possible D match to TRBD1 (6 bases). V shed 1 base and J shed 4 bases, with 11 bases lying between them. CDR3 length equals 14 residues. The germline V gene has CDR1 DFQATT and CDR2 SNEGSKA (reference sequence). The CDR3 region is CSARGGQVNQPQHF. CDR3 DNA sequence: TGCAGTGCTAGAGGGGGGCAGGTTAATCAGCCCCAGCATTTT.

The sample holds a few counts of this clonotype. This sequence joins TRBV6-1 and TRBJ2-7; 9 bases line up with TRBD1. Trimming removed 2 bases from V and 2 bases from J; junction bases left unmatched: 10. This CDR3 contains 17 residues. CDR1 and CDR2 from the germline V gene are MNHNS and SASEGT. This CDR3 is CASSEFVWGTGTYEQYF. For the CDR3, the DNA is TGTGCCAGCAGTGAATTTGTCTGGGGGACAGGGACCTACGAGCAGTACTTC.

The chain uses TRBV20-1 and TRBJ1-1; D may be TRBD1 (6 bases). There are 11 residues in the CDR3. Germline values: CDR1 DFQATT, CDR2 SNEGSKA (reference sequence). Between the trimmed V and J ends, which lost 6 bases and 10 bases, there was a span of 15 bases. The chain's CDR3 is CSAWTARTAFF. DNA of the CDR3: TGCAGTGCGTGGACAGCCCGGACAGCTTTCTTT.

The chain employs TRBV20-1 and TRBJ2-1, with D unclear. V was clipped by 1 base and J by 6 bases, with 7 bases between them. The CDR3 extends over 12 amino acids. Germline values: CDR1 DFQATT, CDR2 SNEGSKA (reference sequence). CDR3 bases: TGCAGTGCTAGAGGCCAGTTCAATGAGCAGTTCTTC. Its protein is CSARGQFNEQFF.

The chain recombines TRBV29-1 with TRBJ2-2; a weak D match, TRBD1 (6 bases). Germline assignment: CDR1 SQVTM and CDR2 ANQGSEA. Trimming took 7 bases from V and 5 from J, leaving 17 bases between them. The CDR3 covers 14 residues. The CDR3 region is CSARRGLQTGELFF. As DNA, the CDR3 is TGCAGCGCCCGAAGGGGGTTACAGACCGGGGAGCTGTTTTTT.